The 2 T cell receptor beta chains below were found in one sample sequenced in a study of T cell responses to AZD1222 COVID-19 vaccine. TCRdb's copy holds only in-frame clones and misses some; the assay was immunoSEQ multiplex PCR. The sample lists about 130,000 clones, 90% seen once, with 1.6% in the top ten. Material: peripheral blood, obtained on day 0 of AZD1222 vaccination. The receptors shown here come from an adult in good health.

The chain employs TRBV10-3 and TRBJ1-6; 7 positions match TRBD1. The CDR3 sequence is 15 residues long. J lost 6 bases, V lost 5 bases, and 7 bases had no gene match. Germline V CDR1 and CDR2: ENHRY, SYGVKD. CDR3 sequence: CAISRDSLPNSPLHF. The CDR3 coding sequence is TGTGCCATCAGTCGGGACAGCCTACCTAATTCACCCCTCCACTTT.

This clone was counted only a few times. The chain carries TRBV6-6 and TRBJ1-1; maybe TRBD1 (5 bases). V lost 6 bases to trimming and J lost 1 base, with 9 bases between them. Per the germline V gene, CDR1 is MNHNY and CDR2 is SVGAGI (reference sequence). This CDR3 is built from 13 residues. CDR3 nucleotides: TGTGCCAGCAGCACGACAGAGAACACTGAAGCTTTCTTT. Amino acids: CASSTTENTEAFF.